This is a list of T cell receptor delta chains from one sample in a study of gamma-delta T cells after stem cell transplantation. TCRdb reapplied CATT to the RT-PCR reads. The data hold roughly 2,400 delta-chain clones, with around 18% observed a single time. The sample consisted of gamma-delta T cells. These receptors were collected from a human donor. It is not recorded whose cells these are; they may come from a transplant donor. Each CDR3 is given with its conserved first and last residue. A D gene is named only where the DNA matches it firmly. Some rows have no size entry. The others give once, few or many, or a class for an expanded clone.

V: TRDV2
D: TRDD3
length: 14
size: few
J: TRDJ1
DNA: TGTGCCTGTGACACCTTACTGGGGACCGATAAACTCATCTTT
CDR3: CACDTLLGTDKLIF

V: TRDV1
D: TRDD3
length: 24
size: few
J: TRDJ1
DNA: TGTGCTCTTGGGGACGCCCGTCTCACACCTTTTTCTGGGGGATACTTAGGGAGTCCCGATAAACTCATCTTT
CDR3: CALGDARLTPFSGGYLGSPDKLIF

V: TRDV1
D: .
length: 11
size: .
J: TRDJ1
DNA: TGTGCTCTTGGCGGTCAGAACCCACTCATCTTT
CDR3: CALGGQNPLIF

V: TRDV2
D: .
length: 15
size: medium-sized
J: TRDJ3
DNA: TGTGCCTGTGACTCCCCCTCCTGGGACACCCGACAGATGTTTTTC
CDR3: CACDSPSWDTRQMFF

V: TRDV2
D: .
length: 19
size: .
J: TRDJ1
DNA: TGTGCCTGTGACAGCTTACTGCCAAACACGAACGACAACACCGATAAACTCATCTTT
CDR3: CACDSLLPNTNDNTDKLIF

V: TRDV2
D: TRDD3
length: 21
size: .
J: TRDJ1
DNA: TGTGCCTGTGACACCGAGGAGGGGTTTTGGTACTGGGGGGGGTACACCGATAAACTCATCTTT
CDR3: CACDTEEGFWYWGGYTDKLIF

V: TRDV2
D: .
length: 21
size: .
J: TRDJ3
DNA: TGTGCCTGTGACACCGTTGGCCTTACTGTGCCCAGGTCCTGGGACACCCGACAGATGTTTTTC
CDR3: CACDTVGLTVPRSWDTRQMFF

V: TRDV2
D: .
length: 21
size: medium-sized
J: TRDJ3
DNA: TGTGCCTGTGACACCTCCCACCGGAGTGAATTGAGCTCCTGGGACACCCGACAGATGTTTTTC
CDR3: CACDTSHRSELSSWDTRQMFF

V: TRDV1
D: TRDD3
length: 25
size: .
J: TRDJ1
DNA: TGTGCTCTTGGGGAACGACCCTTTCACACCTACTGGGGGATACTCACCACCCCCTACACCGATAACCTCATCTTT
CDR3: CALGERPFHTYWGILTTPYTDNLIF

V: TRDV1
D: TRDD3
length: 17
size: few
J: TRDJ2
DNA: TGTGCTTACTTTCTTCTTACTGGGGGATACTTGACAGCACAACTCTTCTTT
CDR3: CAYFLLTGGYLTAQLFF

V: TRDV1
D: TRDD3
length: 23
size: .
J: TRDJ1
DNA: TGTGCTCTTGGGGAACTAGAACATACGACGCCTGTACTGGGGGCCTACTACACCGATAAACTCATCTTT
CDR3: CALGELEHTTPVLGAYYTDKLIF

V: TRDV1
D: .
length: 18
size: .
J: TRDJ1
DNA: TGTGCTCTTGGGACTCAGGCCTTCTTTTCGTACTGGCTCACCAAACTCATCTTT
CDR3: CALGTQAFFSYWLTKLIF

V: TRDV1
D: .
length: 15
size: .
J: TRDJ1
DNA: TGTGCTCTTGGGGAAAGAATGGGGGACACCGATAAACTCATCTTT
CDR3: CALGERMGDTDKLIF

V: TRDV1
D: TRDD3
length: 22
size: few
J: TRDJ1
DNA: TGTGCTCTTGGGCCTTGGCCTTCCTACGGACTGGGGGATACGCGACCCACCGATAAACTCATCTTT
CDR3: CALGPWPSYGLGDTRPTDKLIF

V: TRDV1
D: TRDD3
length: 25
size: .
J: TRDJ1
DNA: TGTGCTCTTGGGTCCGCTAGCCTTCCCTACGTTTGGGGGATACCCCAGGCGCCCACCTTCGGTAAACGCATCTTT
CDR3: CALGSASLPYVWGIPQAPTFGKRIF

V: TRDV2
D: TRDD3
length: 19
size: few
J: TRDJ1
DNA: TGTGCCTGTGACCCAGTCACTGAACTGGGGGATACGCCGCAGCGTAAACTCATCTTT
CDR3: CACDPVTELGDTPQRKLIF

V: TRDV1
D: TRDD3
length: 18
size: .
J: TRDJ1
DNA: TGTGCTCTTGGGGAGTTATCGGCCTGGGGGGCATACACCGATAAACTCATCTTT
CDR3: CALGELSAWGAYTDKLIF

V: TRDV1
D: TRDD3
length: 24
size: .
J: TRDJ1
DNA: TGTGCTCTTGGGGAACTCCGACCTTCTTTACTGGGGATCCTGATAACACCCTATTTCGATAAACTCATCTTT
CDR3: CALGELRPSLLGILITPYFDKLIF

V: TRDV2
D: TRDD3
length: 18
size: few
J: TRDJ1
DNA: TGTGCCTGGGAGAAGTACTGGGGGATACGCTTTTACACCGATAAACTCATCTTT
CDR3: CAWEKYWGIRFYTDKLIF

V: TRDV2
D: TRDD3
length: 22
size: .
J: TRDJ3
DNA: TGTGCCTGTGACACCGTGAGACTGGGGGATACCCGAAGCTCCTGGGACACCCGACAGATGTTTTTC
CDR3: CACDTVRLGDTRSSWDTRQMFF

V: TRDV3
D: TRDD3
length: 16
size: .
J: TRDJ1
DNA: TGTGCCTTTAGGGTATCCTACTGGGGGGTCACTGATAAACTCATCTTT
CDR3: CAFRVSYWGVTDKLIF

V: TRDV2
D: .
length: 17
size: medium-sized
J: TRDJ1
DNA: TGTGCCTGTGAATACCTTAACTCTATGGCGTACACCGATAAACTCATCTTT
CDR3: CACEYLNSMAYTDKLIF

V: TRDV1
D: TRDD3
length: 22
size: .
J: TRDJ1
DNA: TGTGCTCTTGGGGAAGTGGTCACTTTCCCTTACTGGGGGATCTTGATCACCGATAAACTCATCTTT
CDR3: CALGEVVTFPYWGILITDKLIF

V: TRAV29/DV5
D: .
length: 16
size: large
J: TRDJ1
DNA: TGTGCAGCAAGCGCGTTTTTCTGGGGCTGGAGCGATAAACTCATCTTT
CDR3: CAASAFFWGWSDKLIF

V: TRDV1
D: .
length: 18
size: .
J: TRDJ1
DNA: TGTGCTCTTGGGGCACTTCCTTTGTACTGGGGACACACCGATAAACTCATCTTT
CDR3: CALGALPLYWGHTDKLIF

V: TRDV2
D: TRDD3
length: 19
size: .
J: TRDJ1
DNA: TGTGCCTGTGACACCGTAAGCCTGGGGGATACGCGGGACACCGATAAACTCATCTTT
CDR3: CACDTVSLGDTRDTDKLIF